These 31 T cell receptor beta chains originate from one sample sequenced in a study of response to subunit inactivated influenza vaccine. TCRdb used MiXCR to reprocess the RT-PCR reads, holding one entry per CDR3 protein. The repertoire holds more than 600,000 distinct CDR3 sequences, with around a sixth as singletons. The material sequenced was PBMCs from blood, taken about 5 days after vaccination. The source of these receptors is a man between 50 and 59 years old who received an inactivated influenza vaccine.

This clonotype was counted only a few times. The V and J genes are TRBV20-1 and TRBJ2-5; the D is unclear. The germline V gene encodes CDR1 DFQATT and CDR2 SNEGSKA (reference sequence). The CDR3 runs 13 residues. The V gene lost 0 bases and the J gene lost 4 bases, with 9 bases spanning the gap. The CDR3 bases are TGCAGTGCTAGAGATCTCCAGCTAGAGACCCAGTACTTC. Its protein is CSARDLQLETQYF.

This clonotype was detected a few times. The chain is built from TRBV4-1 and TRBJ1-5, with D uncertain. The CDR3 is 15 amino acids. V lost 1 base to trimming and J lost 1 base, with 8 bases between them. CDR1 MGHRA and CDR2 YSYEKL come from the germline V gene. This CDR3 is CASSQVDNSNQPQHF. DNA for the CDR3: TGCGCCAGCAGCCAAGTTGACAACAGCAATCAGCCCCAGCATTTT.

This clonotype was found many times. This rearrangement joins TRBV12-3 or TRBV12-4 to TRBJ2-1; 12 bases match TRBD2. CDR3 length: 15 amino acids. V lost 4 bases and J lost 5; bases outside the gene matches: 3. The DNA for the CDR3 is TGTGCCAGCAGTTCTAGCGGGAGGGCCGACAATGAGCAGTTCTTC. Translation: CASSSSGRADNEQFF.

This clonotype was detected a few times. This rearrangement joins TRBV28 to TRBJ2-2, with no clear D. CDR3 length: 12 amino acids. Germline CDR1 MDHEN, CDR2 SYDVKM. Trimming removed 7 bases from V and 5 bases from J, with 8 bases in between. The CDR3 sequence is CASIGTTGELFF. CDR3 sequence (DNA): TGTGCCAGCATTGGTACTACCGGGGAGCTGTTTTTT.

This clonotype came up many times. CDR3 nucleotide sequence: TGCGCCAGCAGCTCGAGCGCTTTCACCGGGGAGCTGTTTTTT. This translates into CASSSSAFTGELFF. The chain combines TRBV5-1 with TRBJ2-2; D unclear. V lost 3 bases and J lost 4, with 10 bases in between. Looked up from germline, CDR1 is SGHRS and CDR2 is YFSETQ. The CDR3 sequence is 14 residues long.

This clonotype turned up a few times. The chain carries TRBV4-1 and TRBJ2-5; 10 bases fit TRBD1. This CDR3 is 16 amino acids long. The trim removed 1 base at V and 4 bases at J, leaving 6 bases unmatched. Per the germline V gene, CDR1 is MGHRA and CDR2 is YSYEKL. The CDR3 sequence: CASSQGRQGAGETQYF. The CDR3 DNA follows: TGCGCCAGCAGCCAAGGCCGACAGGGGGCAGGAGAGACCCAGTACTTC.

CDR3 in amino acids: CSAGGGRGRYEQYF. In nucleotides, the CDR3 is TGCAGTGCTGGGGGGGGGCGAGGGCGCTACGAGCAGTACTTC. The rearrangement joins TRBV20-1 to TRBJ2-7; possible D gene TRBD2, 7 bases. The CDR3 has 14 amino acids. Trimming removed 5 bases at V and 3 bases at J, with 17 bases between. Germline loops: CDR1 DFQATT, CDR2 SNEGSKA (reference sequence).

V is TRBV20-1 and J is TRBJ2-1; 8 nucleotides agree with TRBD1. CDR1 and CDR2 (germline): DFQATT, SNEGSKA (reference sequence). V lost 0 bases, J lost 2 bases, and 3 bases stayed unmatched. This CDR3 contains 15 residues. The CDR3 DNA sequence: TGCAGTGCTAGAGATCAGGGGGCTCCCTACAATGAGCAGTTCTTC. Translating it yields CSARDQGAPYNEQFF.

The J gene is TRBJ2-5, the V gene TRBV5-1, with a possible D match to TRBD2 (6 bases). Deletions cut 6 bases from V and 1 base from J, with 10 bases between. Germline V lookup: CDR1 SGHRS, CDR2 YFSETQ. The CDR3 length is 13 residues. Written as DNA, the CDR3 is TGCGCCAGCAATTCGGGGGTCCAAGAGACCCAGTACTTC. Residues: CASNSGVQETQYF.

V usage is TRBV7-9 and J usage is TRBJ1-2; no definite D call. The ends were cut back, 5 bases at V and 5 bases at J, with 6 bases in the middle. This CDR3 is 11 amino acids long. Germline CDR1 and CDR2: SEHNR and FQNEAQ (reference sequence). CDR3 sequence reads: CASSTHYGYTF. CDR3 DNA: TGTGCCAGCAGCACGCATTATGGCTACACCTTC.

This clonotype has only a few counts. The CDR3 loop reads CASSSSGLAGGPFFYEQFF. CDR3 nucleotide sequence: TGTGCCAGCAGCTCATCGGGACTAGCGGGAGGGCCCTTTTTCTATGAGCAGTTCTTC. V usage is TRBV11-1 and J usage is TRBJ2-1; 16 nucleotides agree with TRBD2. The V segment lost 4 bases and the J segment 8 bases; nucleotides outside the gene matches: 14. The CDR3 runs to 19 residues. The germline gives CDR1 SGHAT, CDR2 FQDESV (reference sequence).

The sample holds many counts of this clonotype. This rearrangement joins TRBV6-1 to TRBJ1-6; D is uncertain. V lost 6 bases and J 8 bases, leaving 11 bases between the germline ends. The CDR3 sequence is 13 residues long. Germline loops: CDR1 MNHNS, CDR2 SASEGT. The CDR3 region has the DNA TGTGCCAGCAGCCAAGGGTTGTATTCACCCCTCCACTTT. This sequence encodes CASSQGLYSPLHF.

V and J are TRBV4-2 and TRBJ2-1; TRBD1 matches at 9 bases. CDR3 length: 16 amino acids. Per germline, CDR1 LGHNA and CDR2 YNFKEQ. Losses at the gene ends were 1 base for V and 7 bases for J; bases not matched to a gene: 8. In DNA, the CDR3 is TGTGCCAGCAGCCAAGTAGGGAGACAGGGGGGAAATGAGCAGTTCTTC. Its protein product is CASSQVGRQGGNEQFF.

This clonotype has at least ten counts. The V call is TRBV20-1, the J call TRBJ2-7; D may be TRBD1 (6 bases). V dropped 5 bases and J dropped 2 bases, with 13 bases sitting between them. Germline values: CDR1 DFQATT, CDR2 SNEGSKA (reference sequence). The CDR3 runs to 13 residues. The CDR3 DNA sequence: TGCAGTGCTGTCCGGGACATAGCCTACGAGCAGTACTTC. Residues: CSAVRDIAYEQYF.

The chain links TRBV5-1 to TRBJ1-4, with 9 bases fitting TRBD1. Germline trimming cut 4 bases from V and 6 bases from J; bases unmatched to any gene: 10. The CDR3 consists of 16 residues. Germline V gene sequence: CDR1 SGHRS, CDR2 YFSETQ. Written as DNA, the CDR3 is TGCGCCAGCAGCGGGGGACAGGGTTCGGTGTATGAAAAACTGTTTTTT. Residues: CASSGGQGSVYEKLFF.

The genes are TRBV5-1 and TRBJ2-1; D tentatively fits TRBD1 or TRBD2 (5 bases each). V lost 4 bases and J 2 bases, leaving 16 bases between the germline ends. Per germline, CDR1 SGHRS and CDR2 YFSETQ. The CDR3 is made up of 16 amino acids. In DNA, the CDR3 is TGCGCCAGCAGCCCTCTCCTTTCGGGACCCTACAATGAGCAGTTCTTC. It specifies CASSPLLSGPYNEQFF.

J is TRBJ2-2 and V is TRBV20-1, with TRBD2 matching over 7 bases. The CDR3 runs 14 residues. Per the germline V gene, CDR1 is DFQATT and CDR2 is SNEGSKA (reference sequence). The J segment lost 6 bases and the V segment lost 3 bases, leaving 7 bases of the junction unmatched. CDR3 sequence (DNA): TGCAGTGCTAGTTACCCACTAGCGTCCGGGGAGCTGTTTTTT. As protein: CSASYPLASGELFF.

The chain uses TRBV20-1 and TRBJ2-1; 10 nucleotides agree with TRBD2. Unmatched junction bases numbered 10, after V lost 0 bases and J lost 2 bases. This CDR3 contains 18 residues. Germline lookup yields CDR1 DFQATT and CDR2 SNEGSKA (reference sequence). This CDR3 is CSARDHLNSGRTYNEQFF. The CDR3 DNA is TGCAGTGCTAGAGATCACCTCAATAGCGGGAGGACCTACAATGAGCAGTTCTTC.

The chain links TRBV27 to TRBJ2-7; 15 bases map to TRBD2. Germline lookup yields CDR1 MNHEY and CDR2 SMNVEV (reference sequence). The CDR3 has 15 amino acids. V lost 5 bases and J lost 4; bases outside the gene matches: 3. CDR3 nucleotide sequence: TGTGCCAGCAGTAAGGGGACTAGCGGGGGGTACGAGCAGTACTTC. Translated, it gives CASSKGTSGGYEQYF.

This clonotype turned up a few times. The J gene is TRBJ2-1, the V gene TRBV29-1, with D unresolved. Trimming pared 4 bases from V and 1 base from J, leaving 11 bases between. The CDR3 consists of 14 residues. The germline CDR1 and CDR2 sequences are SQVTM and ANQGSEA. CDR3 loop: CSVGRILSYNEQFF. CDR3 coding DNA: TGCAGCGTTGGACGTATCCTTTCCTACAATGAGCAGTTCTTC.

The chain couples TRBV5-1 to TRBJ2-7; no firm D call. Trimming removed 6 bases at V and 7 bases at J, with 5 bases between. Germline values: CDR1 SGHRS, CDR2 YFSETQ. CDR3 length: 9 amino acids. The CDR3 region has the DNA TGCGCCAGCATCGGAGAGCAGTACTTC. It codes for CASIGEQYF.

This clonotype was recorded a few times. The V call is TRBV7-8, the J call TRBJ1-1; TRBD1 aligns across 8 bases. CDR1 and CDR2 from the germline V gene are SGHVS and FQNEAQ. With 1 base clipped from V and 0 bases from J, the junction kept 7 bases outside the gene matches. CDR3 length equals 17 residues. The CDR3 nucleotides read TGTGCCAGCAGCTTAGTTGCGGCAGGGGGCATGAACACTGAAGCTTTCTTT. This gives the protein CASSLVAAGGMNTEAFF.

V is TRBV29-1 and J is TRBJ2-7; TRBD1 agrees at 9 bases. V lost 3 bases to trimming and J lost 2 bases; unmatched junction nucleotides: 2. CDR3 size: 13 residues. Germline V lookup: CDR1 SQVTM, CDR2 ANQGSEA. The CDR3 is CSVDGTGPYEQYF. DNA of the CDR3: TGCAGCGTTGATGGGACAGGGCCCTACGAGCAGTACTTC.

This clonotype was detected a few times. The chain combines TRBV12-3 or TRBV12-4 with TRBJ2-1, with D unresolved. Trimming took 3 bases from V and 9 from J, leaving 9 bases between them. The CDR3 runs to 12 residues. CDR3 sequence: CASSFQHGEQFF. CDR3 bases: TGTGCCAGCAGTTTTCAGCATGGTGAGCAGTTCTTC.

A few counts support this clonotype. V is TRBV20-1 and J is TRBJ2-3, with D possibly TRBD1 on 6 matching bases. Germline values: CDR1 DFQATT, CDR2 SNEGSKA (reference sequence). The CDR3 loop spans 14 amino acids. V lost 3 bases and J lost 2, with 12 bases in between. CDR3 protein: CSASGQGSTDTQYF. CDR3 in DNA: TGCAGTGCTAGTGGGCAGGGGTCCACAGATACGCAGTATTTT.

The chain uses TRBV12-3 or TRBV12-4 and TRBJ2-6, with D unresolved. This CDR3 is 17 amino acids long. V dropped 5 bases and J dropped 0 bases, with 14 bases sitting between them. The CDR3 nucleotides are TGTGCCAGCAGTACCCGTCTCTGGACCTCTGGGGCCAACGTCCTGACTTTC. Its translation is CASSTRLWTSGANVLTF.

This clonotype has more than one count but fewer than ten. The chain has TRBV5-1 and TRBJ2-7; the D gene is possibly TRBD1 (6 bases). Germline CDR1 reads SGHRS; CDR2 reads YFSETQ. The CDR3 is 14 residues long. V was pared by 5 bases and J by 0 bases, with 12 bases between. CDR3 region: CASRDTGSSYEQYF. CDR3 nucleotide sequence: TGCGCCAGCAGGGATACAGGGAGCTCCTACGAGCAGTACTTC.

This clonotype showed up just a few times. The CDR3 sequence: CASSQVGGRAGELFF. The DNA of the CDR3 is TGTGCCAGCAGCCAAGTCGGGGGGCGCGCCGGGGAGCTGTTTTTT. This chain uses TRBV4-2 with TRBJ2-2; a weak D match, TRBD2 (7 bases). The CDR3 runs 15 residues. CDR1 and CDR2 from the germline V gene are LGHNA and YNFKEQ. The V end was cut by 1 base, the J end by 6 bases, with 12 bases between.

The chain joins TRBV12-5 to TRBJ2-5; D is ambiguous. This CDR3 is built from 13 residues. The ends were cut back, 6 bases at V and 1 base at J, with 9 bases in the middle. Germline CDR1 reads LGHNT; CDR2 reads FRNRAP. This CDR3 reads CASGRVTQETQYF. The CDR3 nucleotides read TGTGCTAGTGGCCGGGTGACCCAAGAGACCCAGTACTTC. Using reference TRBV12-5 and TRBJ2-5 for the parts outside the CDR3, the full variable domain is DARVTQTPRHKVTEMGQEVTMRCQPILGHNTVFWYRQTMMQGLELLAYFRNRAPLDDSGMPKDRFSAEMPDATLATLKIQPSEPRDSAVYFCASGRVTQETQYFGPGTRLLVL.

This chain uses TRBV27 with TRBJ2-7; TRBD2 is a possible D gene (6 bases). With 4 bases removed from V and 3 bases from J, the gap between germline ends came to 13 bases. CDR1 and CDR2 from the germline V gene are MNHEY and SMNVEV (reference sequence). The CDR3 has 14 amino acids. In DNA, the CDR3 is TGTGCCAGCAGTTATGGGGGGATTGACTACGAGCAGTACTTC. Its translation: CASSYGGIDYEQYF.

The chain couples TRBV7-9 to TRBJ1-4; unclear D gene. V was cut by 1 base and J by 8 bases, with 11 bases left in between. CDR1 is SEHNR, CDR2 FQNEAQ, per germline (reference sequence). The CDR3 sequence is 14 residues long. As DNA, the CDR3 is TGTGCCAGCAGCTTAGGACGCCCAAACGAAAAACTGTTTTTT. It is translated as CASSLGRPNEKLFF.